Listed below are T cell receptor beta chains from one sample, sequenced in a study of blood T cell repertoires in COVID-19. Clones were sequenced by immunoSEQ multiplex PCR, and TCRdb holds only the in-frame ones, with some missing. The sample consists of roughly 55,000 clones, more than 75% of them appearing once. The source material was peripheral blood. The receptors here all came from a man between 60 and 75 years old with active or convalescent COVID-19. Each CDR3 is given with its conserved first and last residue. Fields, in order: J gene, V gene, CDR3 protein.

TRBJ1-2	TRBV28	CASSLIDRGGGYTF
TRBJ1-4	TRBV6-1	CASRYNEKLFF
TRBJ2-6	TRBV7-9	CASSRAGQISGANVLTF
TRBJ2-5	TRBV5-1	CASSPGREQETQYF
TRBJ2-2	TRBV19	CASSNRGSTGELFF
TRBJ2-1	TRBV10-1	CASSEVPGYNEQFF
TRBJ2-1	TRBV24-1	CATSVGSRGDEQFF
TRBJ1-1	TRBV11-2	CASSHNQGNMNTEAFF
TRBJ2-3	TRBV24-1	CATSDLNAGGTDTQYF
TRBJ1-6	TRBV27	CASSFSSGLSSYNSPLHF
TRBJ2-7	TRBV28	CASSLGGGTYEQYF
TRBJ2-2	TRBV5-6	CASSKTGPGELFF
TRBJ2-2	TRBV19	CASSIGRGGSTGELFF
TRBJ1-6	TRBV11-2	CASSLEQGTGNNSPLHF
TRBJ1-3	TRBV5-1	CASSLEGITGNTIYF
TRBJ1-2	TRBV27	CASSSLVGTANYGYTF
TRBJ2-1	TRBV3-1/TRBV3-2	CASTGLAGGNEQFF
TRBJ1-1	TRBV11-1	CASSLFDRPHTEAFF
TRBJ2-1	TRBV24-1	CAIQGSEGDHEQFF
TRBJ1-5	TRBV7-5	CVRSQIRGWRQPQHF
TRBJ1-3	TRBV19	CATKREPSGNTIYF
TRBJ1-5	TRBV7-2	CASSLQYGGNQPQHF
TRBJ2-3	TRBV7-8	CASSLVESSTDTQYF
TRBJ1-2	TRBV5-1	CASSLSVDRSPIYGYTF
TRBJ2-3	TRBV19	CASSIASRGLGTDTQYF
TRBJ2-1	TRBV30	CAWRFAGFNDEQFF
TRBJ2-7	TRBV14	CASSQDLTLNRGEQYF
TRBJ2-7	TRBV3-1/TRBV3-2	CASSPEAGGQSVQYF
TRBJ1-2	TRBV6-5	CASSRDRAGDYGYTF
TRBJ2-5	TRBV6-1	CASSWDRGRETQYF
TRBJ2-1	TRBV6-2/TRBV6-3	CASSTGVTYNEQFF
TRBJ1-4	TRBV7-6	CASSLVRGGGEKLFF
TRBJ1-4	TRBV6-5	CASRTGLSTEKLFF
TRBJ2-1	TRBV18	CASSRSSNEQFF
TRBJ1-4	TRBV13	CASSFIPYEKLFF
TRBJ1-6	TRBV12-3/TRBV12-4	CASSHYNSPLHF
TRBJ2-3	TRBV9	CASSFSGRSPSTDTQYF
TRBJ2-5	TRBV4-3	CASSQVGQGKTQYF
TRBJ1-2	TRBV30	CASAGSPYGYTF
TRBJ2-1	TRBV16	CASSPLAGGNSYNEQFF
TRBJ2-2	TRBV5-1	CASSLTNTGELFF
TRBJ1-6	TRBV12-3/TRBV12-4	CASQGQYNSPLHF
TRBJ1-6	TRBV19	CASSFLQRSYNSPLHF
TRBJ1-3	TRBV4-2	CASTPGTAGNTIYF
TRBJ2-1	TRBV2	CAAAGGEHNEQFF
TRBJ2-7	TRBV6-5	CASSKRGLAGQYF
TRBJ1-1	TRBV5-1	CASSVTGILTEAFF
TRBJ1-5	TRBV28	CASILGGAGVGNQPQHF
TRBJ1-1	TRBV18	CASSPPGTGVIQTEAFF
TRBJ1-1	TRBV5-5	CASSSRTNMNTEAFF
TRBJ2-5	TRBV15	CATSRGGGETQYF
TRBJ1-1	TRBV12-3/TRBV12-4	CASRLDIEAFF
TRBJ1-2	TRBV6-5	CASMTGGADYGYTF
TRBJ2-3	TRBV6-4	CASSDQSGASYTQYF
TRBJ2-5	TRBV5-4	CASSSPHGSRETQYF